This TCR beta chain was identified in a study of beta chain features in type 1 diabetes. Study-wide findings and caveats: In patients and controls equally, PCR might favor templates that are shorter.

This clone appeared a few times. What it recognizes is unknown. It was one heparinised blood draw, averaging roughly 120 mL, that each donor gave. Populations isolated by sorting all had purity greater than 95%. Germline-derived CDR1 and CDR2 are MDHEN and SYDVKM. Deletions cut 6 bases from V and 4 bases from J, with 16 bases between. This CDR3 region has 15 residues. Expressed TCRB transcripts were sequenced because the isolated RNA had all been reverse transcribed beforehand. Measured with immunoSEQ multiplex PCR; TCRdb has only the in-frame clones, and not every one. Of 860,000 or so clones in the sample, roughly 17% were seen once.

The sequencing sample was made of naive CD4+ T cells from blood. The chain joins TRBV28 to TRBJ2-1; D could derive from TRBD1 or TRBD2 (7 bases each). This clonotype was obtained from a young woman in good health. The CDR3 sequence: CASSPGGGTYNEQFF. CDR3 nucleotides: TGTGCCAGCAGCCCAGGGGGGGGTACGTACAATGAGCAGTTCTTC.